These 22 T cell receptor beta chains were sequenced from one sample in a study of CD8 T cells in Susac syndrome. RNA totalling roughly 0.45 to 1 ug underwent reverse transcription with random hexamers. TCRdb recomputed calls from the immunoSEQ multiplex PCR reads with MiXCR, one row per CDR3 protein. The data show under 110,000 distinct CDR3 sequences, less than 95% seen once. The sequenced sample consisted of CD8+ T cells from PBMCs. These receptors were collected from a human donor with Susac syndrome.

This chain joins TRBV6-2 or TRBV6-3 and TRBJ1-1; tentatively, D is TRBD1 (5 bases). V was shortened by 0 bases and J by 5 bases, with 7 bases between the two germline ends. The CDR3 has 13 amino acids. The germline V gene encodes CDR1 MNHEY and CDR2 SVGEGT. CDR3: CASSYSKGTEAFF. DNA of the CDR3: TGTGCCAGCAGTTACTCGAAGGGGACTGAAGCTTTCTTT.

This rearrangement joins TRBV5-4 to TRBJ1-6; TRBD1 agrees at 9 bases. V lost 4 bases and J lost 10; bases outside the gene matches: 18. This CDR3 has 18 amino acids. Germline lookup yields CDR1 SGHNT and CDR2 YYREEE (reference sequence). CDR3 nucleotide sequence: TGTGCCAGCAGCGAGCGGACAGGGGCCGCAAGGATAGTGTCACCCCTCCACTTT. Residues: CASSERTGAARIVSPLHF.

The CDR3 DNA reads as TGTGCCAGCAGCTTGGCCTCAATGAACACTGAAGCTTTCTTT. Encoded protein: CASSLASMNTEAFF. The chain carries TRBV5-6 and TRBJ1-1; D unclear. Germline V gene lookup returns CDR1 SGHDT and CDR2 YYEEEE. The V end was cut by 0 bases, the J end by 0 bases, with 6 bases between. The CDR3 contains 14 residues.

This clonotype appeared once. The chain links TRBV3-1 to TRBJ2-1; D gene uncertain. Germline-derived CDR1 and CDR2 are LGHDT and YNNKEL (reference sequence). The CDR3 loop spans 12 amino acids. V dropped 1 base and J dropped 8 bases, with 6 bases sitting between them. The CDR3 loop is CASSQGFHEQFF. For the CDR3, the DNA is TGTGCCAGCAGCCAAGGGTTTCATGAGCAGTTCTTC.

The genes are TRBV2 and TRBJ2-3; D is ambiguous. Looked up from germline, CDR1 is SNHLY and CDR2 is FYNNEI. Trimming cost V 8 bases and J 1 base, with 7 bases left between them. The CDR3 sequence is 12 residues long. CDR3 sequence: CASGERTDTQYF. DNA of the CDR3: TGTGCCAGCGGGGAACGCACAGATACGCAGTATTTT.

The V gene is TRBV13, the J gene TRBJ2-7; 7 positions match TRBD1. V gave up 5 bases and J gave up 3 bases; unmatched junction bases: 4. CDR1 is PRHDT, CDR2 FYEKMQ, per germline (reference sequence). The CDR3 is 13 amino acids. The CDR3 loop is CASSQTGIYEQYF. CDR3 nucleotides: TGTGCCAGCAGCCAGACAGGGATCTACGAGCAGTACTTC. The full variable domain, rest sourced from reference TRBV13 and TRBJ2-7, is AAGVIQSPRHLIKEKRETATLKCYPIPRHDTVYWYQQGPGQDPQFLISFYEKMQSDKGSIPDRFSAQQFSDYHSELNMSSLELGDSALYFCASSQTGIYEQYFGPGTRLTVT.

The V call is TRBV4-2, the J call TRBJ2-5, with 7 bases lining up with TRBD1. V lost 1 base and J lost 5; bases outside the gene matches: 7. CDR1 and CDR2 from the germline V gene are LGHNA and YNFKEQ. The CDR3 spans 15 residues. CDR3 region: CASSQVGTEGETQYF. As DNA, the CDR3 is TGTGCCAGCAGCCAAGTCGGGACAGAGGGGGAGACCCAGTACTTC.

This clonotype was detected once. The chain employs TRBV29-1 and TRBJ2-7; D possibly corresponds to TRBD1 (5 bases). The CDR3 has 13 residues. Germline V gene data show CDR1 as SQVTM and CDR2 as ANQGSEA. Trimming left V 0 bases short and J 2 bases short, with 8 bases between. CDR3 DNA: TGCAGCGTTGAAGACCCAGGGACCTACGAGCAGTACTTC. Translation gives CSVEDPGTYEQYF.

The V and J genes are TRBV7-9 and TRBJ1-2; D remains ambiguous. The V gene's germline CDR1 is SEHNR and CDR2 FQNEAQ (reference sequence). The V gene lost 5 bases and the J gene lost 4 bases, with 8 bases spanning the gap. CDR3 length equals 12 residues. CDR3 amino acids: CASSRVSYGYTF. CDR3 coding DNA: TGTGCCAGCAGCCGCGTCTCCTATGGCTACACCTTC.

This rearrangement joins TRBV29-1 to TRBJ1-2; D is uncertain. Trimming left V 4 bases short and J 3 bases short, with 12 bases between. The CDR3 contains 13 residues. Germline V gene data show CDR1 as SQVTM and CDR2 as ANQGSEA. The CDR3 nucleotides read TGCAGCGTTGTGGGTCGGACGGACTATGGCTACACCTTC. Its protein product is CSVVGRTDYGYTF.

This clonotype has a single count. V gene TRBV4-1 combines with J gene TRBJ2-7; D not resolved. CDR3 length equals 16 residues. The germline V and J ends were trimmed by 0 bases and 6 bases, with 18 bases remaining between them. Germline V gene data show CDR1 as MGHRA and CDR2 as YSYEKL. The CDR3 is CASSQDPGFDDVEQYF. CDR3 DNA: TGCGCCAGCAGCCAAGACCCCGGGTTTGACGATGTCGAGCAGTACTTC.

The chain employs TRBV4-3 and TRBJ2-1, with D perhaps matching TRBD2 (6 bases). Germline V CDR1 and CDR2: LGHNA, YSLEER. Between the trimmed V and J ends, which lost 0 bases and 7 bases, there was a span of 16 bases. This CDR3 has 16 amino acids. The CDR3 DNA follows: TGCGCCAGCAGCCAAGATAGGGGCGGGGTAGGGAATGAGCAGTTCTTC. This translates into CASSQDRGGVGNEQFF.

CDR3 residues: CASSQSGTSYNSPLHF. In nucleotides, the CDR3 is TGCGCCAGCAGCCAATCCGGGACGAGTTATAATTCACCCCTCCACTTT. This chain links TRBV4-1 with TRBJ1-6; TRBD1 is a possible D gene (5 bases). Looked up from germline, CDR1 is MGHRA and CDR2 is YSYEKL. The V end was cut by 2 bases, the J end by 4 bases, with 12 bases between. This CDR3 has 16 amino acids.

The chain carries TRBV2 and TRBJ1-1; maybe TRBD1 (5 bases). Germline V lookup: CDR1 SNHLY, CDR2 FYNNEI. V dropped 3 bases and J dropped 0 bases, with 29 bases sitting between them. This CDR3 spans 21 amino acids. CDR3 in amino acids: CASSDSRVGGGEAFMNTEAFF. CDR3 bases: TGTGCCAGCAGTGATTCCAGGGTGGGTGGTGGGGAAGCCTTCATGAACACTGAAGCTTTCTTT.

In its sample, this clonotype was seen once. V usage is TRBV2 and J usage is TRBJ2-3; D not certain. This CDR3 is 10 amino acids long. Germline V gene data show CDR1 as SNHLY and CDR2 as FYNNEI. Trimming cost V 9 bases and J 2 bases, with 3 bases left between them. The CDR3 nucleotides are TGTGCCAGTTACACAGATACGCAGTATTTT. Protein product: CASYTDTQYF. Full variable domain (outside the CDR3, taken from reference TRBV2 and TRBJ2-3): EPEVTQTPSHQVTQMGQEVILRCVPISNHLYFYWYRQILGQKVEFLVSFYNNEISEKSEIFDDQFSVERPDGSNFTLKIRSTKLEDSAMYFCASYTDTQYFGPGTRLTVL.

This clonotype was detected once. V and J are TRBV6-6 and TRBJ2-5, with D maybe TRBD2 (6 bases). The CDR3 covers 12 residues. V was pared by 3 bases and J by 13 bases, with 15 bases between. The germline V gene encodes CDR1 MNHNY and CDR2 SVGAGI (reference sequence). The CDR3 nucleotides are TGTGCCAGCAGTTATACGCCGGGACTCCCGTACTTC. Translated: CASSYTPGLPYF.

This CDR3 is CASSQEARLSYEQYF. The DNA of the CDR3 is TGCGCCAGCAGCCAAGAAGCGAGACTATCCTACGAGCAGTACTTC. The chain employs TRBV4-1 and TRBJ2-7, with D perhaps TRBD2 (5 bases). CDR1 and CDR2 from the germline V gene are MGHRA and YSYEKL. V lost 0 bases to trimming and J lost 1 base, with 10 bases between them. The CDR3 is 15 residues long.

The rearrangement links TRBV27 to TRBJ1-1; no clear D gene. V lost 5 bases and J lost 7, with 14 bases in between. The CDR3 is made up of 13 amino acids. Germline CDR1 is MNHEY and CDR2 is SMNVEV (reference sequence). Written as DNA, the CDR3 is TGTGCCAGCAGTAAAACCTCGGGAGGTGAAGCTTTCTTT. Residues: CASSKTSGGEAFF.

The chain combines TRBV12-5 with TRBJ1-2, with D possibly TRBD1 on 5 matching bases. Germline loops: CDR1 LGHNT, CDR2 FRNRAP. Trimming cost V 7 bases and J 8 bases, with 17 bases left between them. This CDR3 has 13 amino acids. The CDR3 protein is CASAPGALRGYTF. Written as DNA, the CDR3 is TGTGCTAGTGCTCCCGGGGCCCTTAGGGGCTACACCTTC. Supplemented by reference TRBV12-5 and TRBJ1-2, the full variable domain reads DARVTQTPRHKVTEMGQEVTMRCQPILGHNTVFWYRQTMMQGLELLAYFRNRAPLDDSGMPKDRFSAEMPDATLATLKIQPSEPRDSAVYFCASAPGALRGYTFGSGTRLTVV.

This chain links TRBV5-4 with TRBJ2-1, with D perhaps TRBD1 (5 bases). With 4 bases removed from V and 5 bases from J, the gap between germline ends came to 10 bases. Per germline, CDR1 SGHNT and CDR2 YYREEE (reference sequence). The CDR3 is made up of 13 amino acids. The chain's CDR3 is CASSPDRNNEQFF. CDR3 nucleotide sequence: TGTGCCAGCAGCCCAGACAGAAACAATGAGCAGTTCTTC.

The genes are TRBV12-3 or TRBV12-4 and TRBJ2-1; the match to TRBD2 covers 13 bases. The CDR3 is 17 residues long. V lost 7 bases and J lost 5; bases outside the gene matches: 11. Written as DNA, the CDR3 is TGTGCCAGCACCGCACTAGCGGGGGGGCCGAAGGACAATGAGCAGTTCTTC. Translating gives CASTALAGGPKDNEQFF.

The DNA of the CDR3 is TGTGCCAGCAGTCCGGGGGGAAGGCTTAATGAAAAACTGTTTTTT. It encodes CASSPGGRLNEKLFF. The chain is built from TRBV27 and TRBJ1-4; a weak D match, TRBD1 (5 bases). The CDR3 runs to 15 residues. V lost 5 bases and J lost 4, with 14 bases in between. Germline CDR1 MNHEY, CDR2 SMNVEV (reference sequence).